The sequence of this TCR beta chain was determined in a study of cytomegalovirus exposure and HLA in healthy donors (dated by TCRdb to about 2017). Context from the whole study: According to an earlier analysis of a few hundred of the donors, about 190 million T cells yielded roughly 110 million unique TCR beta sequences and approximately 300 Gb of sequence data. Approximately 300 gigabases of sequencing data and around 80 million unique TCR sequences made up an early release that covered over 550 HLA-typed donors. Of the roughly 390 genotyped donors, 75% to 85% were placed in the genetic ancestry cluster associated with self-reported Caucasian donors. The study aimed to test whether cataloging public T cell receptors could reveal signatures of past pathogen exposure. Using immunosequencing, the study profiled T cell repertoires from about 650 subjects and related those repertoires to cytomegalovirus serostatus. In addition to the first cohort of several hundred subjects, a separate validation cohort of approximately 130 different subjects was used. High-throughput TCR immunosequencing, statistical association of individual TCRs with disease status, and machine learning were combined to predict cytomegalovirus infection status. A later analysis re-analyzed previously published TCR beta repertoires from about 600 donors and added high-resolution HLA genotyping to study TCR occurrence patterns. The later analysis used no new phenotypic data to find candidate immune exposures, relying instead on TCR beta sequences and their occurrence across donors. An earlier analysis of 587 of the donors used high-throughput TCR beta sequencing to judge whether each TCR beta V gene segment behaved as functional or pseudogenic. Donor age, sex, ethnicity and CMV serostatus were collected together with the repertoire data. A later genetic analysis used genome-wide SNP genotypes for about three fifths of the 666 donors, treating that subset as a discovery cohort. All discovery cohort repertoires had been generated using a single sequencing platform. HLA typing covered class I and class II loci at four-digit resolution. The number of typed donors differed by locus: about 620-630 for A, B, C, DRB1 and DQB1; approximately 530 for DQA1; about 600 for DPA1; and roughly 490 for DPB1. Because of strong linkage in the cohort, roughly five DR-DQ haplotypes were treated as single units for association and clustering. Among roughly 370 genotyped donors of the cohort, an average of approximately 250,000 unique TCR beta nucleotide sequences were sequenced per donor, around 20% of them non-productive. The study at large found these results: In an earlier analysis of 450 to 750 of the donors, most TCR beta V segments appeared in productive rearrangements about 87% or about 30% of the time, broadly matching IMGT annotations. At a false discovery rate of 0.05, a later analysis linked some 17,000 TCR beta sequences to specific HLA alleles. The presence/absence analyses assumed that sequencing depth was roughly uniform across donors, and that assumption may not be true. Some IMGT-functional V segments, including TRBV6-2 and TRBV6-3, could not be told apart with the 87-base-pair reads, so those segments were excluded. The authors suggested that the approach could potentially be extended to other disease states and immunological phenotypes. In a later analysis, HLA-associated TCR beta chains were found to be more clonally expanded and to have lower generation probabilities than equally common non-associated chains. CMV serostatus was the only immune exposure information available for the cohort. Correlated functional status among segregating V segments might be attributable to linkage disequilibrium, but an unknown experimental factor could not be ruled out. Across donors, most TCR sequences were observed very rarely, whereas some public TCRs were present in many individuals. In a later analysis, TCR association rates were found to vary across HLA loci, with the most associated TCRs seen for DRB1 alleles and the fewest for HLA-C alleles. A further reported finding was that TCR beta sequences accurately predicted the HLA-A and HLA-B alleles for most subjects in the first cohort. Strong co-occurrence of HLA alleles, especially DR and DQ, made assigning TCR associations to individual alleles difficult. Because HLA typing was missing for some donors at each locus, association tests included only the typed subset. This cohort had only TCR beta chains sequenced, and the lack of alpha or paired-chain data limited which features could be detected. Because counts were too low, some 17 rarely observed V segments, including chromosome 9 orphons, were left out of the earlier analysis of 500 to 750 of the donors. The classifier was reported to diagnose cytomegalovirus status with high specificity and sensitivity in both the original and validation cohorts. Several of the top co-occurrence clusters appeared to be linked to parvovirus B19, influenza, CMV and Epstein-Barr virus, according to a later analysis. In a later analysis, most CMV-associated TCR beta chains were found to appear HLA-restricted, with HLA associations seemingly driven largely by CMV exposure. In a later genetic analysis, a missense DCLRE1C variant was associated with V-gene and J-gene trimming of TCR beta chains, and the association was replicated in an independent cohort. Three of the identified cytomegalovirus-associated TCR beta chains were confirmed in vitro to be specific for cytomegalovirus antigens. A cluster of highly shared sequence variants was judged likely to represent a technical artifact of the sequencing pipeline. The study listed approximately 150 TCR beta chains as associated with cytomegalovirus. Compared with the 666-donor mean, donors in an Asian-associated ancestry cluster had fewer N-insertions in productive TCRs, according to a later genetic analysis.

Receptor amplification or capture employed the immunoSEQ multiplex PCR assay. The multiplex PCR relied on a mix of 60 forward primers for TCR Vbeta segments and 13 reverse primers for TCR Jbeta segments. A multiplex PCR assay on genomic DNA amplified the CDR3 region of rearranged TCR beta genes. Amplified TCR beta libraries were sequenced as 87-base-pair reads on the Illumina HiSeq System. On the authors' methods: Across the 700 or so repertoires, a later analysis counted some 81 million unique TCR beta chains, around 11 million of which were shared by at least two donors. A nearest-neighbor algorithm error-corrected the raw reads and collapsed the reads into unique sequences, merging closely related sequences to remove PCR and sequencing errors. Alignment of CDR3 sequences to IMGT reference sequences was used to assign V, D and J gene segments. For a sequence to be retained, at least a six-nucleotide match to both a V gene segment and a J gene segment was required. A rearrangement was called productive if the CDR3 had no stop codons and remained in frame with V and J, and every other rearrangement was called non-productive. CDR3 was defined by IMGT convention, running from the second conserved V-encoded cysteine to the conserved J-encoded phenylalanine. The earlier analysis of about 610 of the donors excluded sequences that lacked an unambiguous match to a single V gene segment. In an earlier analysis of some 590 of the donors, a V segment was called functional when productive rearrangements were above 56.7%, and segregating when the standard deviation between donors exceeded 5%. To diagnose cytomegalovirus status from the catalog of TCR beta chain sequences, a statistical classification framework was built. In a later analysis, V and J genes were assigned by comparing TCR nucleotide sequences against IMGT/GENE-DB human TR gene sequences. The TCRdist pipeline was used in a later analysis to assign CDR3 sequences and most-parsimonious VDJ recombination scenarios. In a later analysis, each TCR beta chain was defined by its CDR3 amino acid sequence together with its V-gene family, and reads without a unique V-gene family were excluded. In a later analysis, 550 to 650 highly shared, low-generation-probability nucleotide sequences were removed to address suspected cross-contamination and a sequencing artifact. For each public chain, a later analysis derived a clonal expansion index from normalized ranks of inferred template counts within each repertoire. In a later analysis, generation probabilities were computed using a VDJ recombination model fitted to out-of-frame rearrangements, and the results were checked against IGoR. Hypergeometric tests were used in a later analysis to score TCR-TCR, TCR-HLA and TCR-CMV co-occurrence, with a repertoire-size bias correction applied to the TCR pairs. In a later analysis, false discovery rates were estimated by permuting HLA or CMV assignments 20 times. A later analysis grouped co-occurring TCRs with DBSCAN, adding TCRdist sequence similarity when clustering within HLA-allele-positive subsets. Repertoires with fewer than 30,000 or more than 120,000 public chains, plus five repertoires with anomalous nucleotide sharing, were excluded from co-occurrence clustering. As stored in TCRdb, this immuneACCESS dataset retains in-frame rearrangements with V and J assigned. A fraction of the clones does not appear; measured against another copy, unresolved V genes explain less than half of the discrepancy, and the remainder lacks a known reason. V, J and clone size are taken as reported in that table, and D and trimming were inferred from the DNA itself. In this sample the table shows 150,000 to 200,000 clones, around 83% of which occur a single time. 8.5% of the sample is in the top ten clones.

The CDR3 starts with the cysteine, ends with the phenylalanine, and has 14 residues. The read is trimmed to its CDR3 DNA, 42 bases read in frame from base 1. The V end loses 3 bases and the J end loses 4 bases, and a stretch of 9 bases separates them. Per the germline V gene (reference sequence), LNHDA is the CDR1 and SQIVND is the CDR2. The cohort consisted of 666 healthy bone marrow donors. At the time of sampling, all cohort members were nominally healthy, though unrecorded immune exposures were likely present. The donor was CMV seropositive and was included in the group of 250 to 350 seropositive cohort members. A peripheral blood sample was provided by each donor, and peripheral blood mononuclear cells were used for TCR beta sequencing. Genomic DNA extraction from the blood cell samples was performed with the Qiagen DNeasy Blood Extraction Kit. Comment on this clone: The specificity of this receptor is unknown. Nothing much larger sits one base from this clone, and base qualities are not available.

The sequenced sample consisted of PBMCs. Here the chain combines TRBV19 and TRBJ2-2; TRBD2 is a weak D gene call, 6 bases matching. The source is a male donor in good health and CMV-seropositive. In nucleotides, the sequence is TGTGCCAGTAGTATTTTGGGAGGCACCGGGGAGCTGTTTTTT. Translated, it gives CASSILGGTGELFF.